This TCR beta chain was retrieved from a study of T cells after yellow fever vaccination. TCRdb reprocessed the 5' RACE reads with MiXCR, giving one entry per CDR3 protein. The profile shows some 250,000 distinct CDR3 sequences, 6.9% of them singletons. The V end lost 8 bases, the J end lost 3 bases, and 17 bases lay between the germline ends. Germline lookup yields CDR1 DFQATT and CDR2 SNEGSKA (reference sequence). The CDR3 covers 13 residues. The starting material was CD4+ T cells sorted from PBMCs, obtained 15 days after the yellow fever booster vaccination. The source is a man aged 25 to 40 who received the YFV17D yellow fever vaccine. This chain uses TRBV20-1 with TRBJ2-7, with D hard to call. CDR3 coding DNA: TGCAGTTATATTGACTTTAGGAACTACGAGCAGTACTTC. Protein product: CSYIDFRNYEQYF.